This T cell receptor (beta chain) was obtained from a study of T cells in Graves' hyperthyroidism and ophthalmopathy. TCR beta CDR3 regions were amplified from RNA transcripts. The HTBI primer set drove a first-round RT-PCR of the TCR CDR3. TCRdb processed the multiplex PCR reads anew with MiXCR; each CDR3 protein has one entry. The sample has under 300,000 distinct CDR3 sequences, 10% to 15% seen once. This clonotype was detected many times. The CDR3 runs to 13 residues. Germline CDR1 is MNHNS and CDR2 is SASEGT. V gave up 8 bases and J gave up 0 bases, with 10 bases separating them. The receptor was isolated from a woman aged 25 to 39 with Graves' hyperthyroidism that later progressed to Graves' ophthalmopathy. Sequencing was performed on blood. V is TRBV6-1 and J is TRBJ1-1, with no clear D. The CDR3 DNA reads as TGTGCCAGCCATCACCACATGAACACTGAAGCTTTCTTT. Its protein product is CASHHHMNTEAFF.